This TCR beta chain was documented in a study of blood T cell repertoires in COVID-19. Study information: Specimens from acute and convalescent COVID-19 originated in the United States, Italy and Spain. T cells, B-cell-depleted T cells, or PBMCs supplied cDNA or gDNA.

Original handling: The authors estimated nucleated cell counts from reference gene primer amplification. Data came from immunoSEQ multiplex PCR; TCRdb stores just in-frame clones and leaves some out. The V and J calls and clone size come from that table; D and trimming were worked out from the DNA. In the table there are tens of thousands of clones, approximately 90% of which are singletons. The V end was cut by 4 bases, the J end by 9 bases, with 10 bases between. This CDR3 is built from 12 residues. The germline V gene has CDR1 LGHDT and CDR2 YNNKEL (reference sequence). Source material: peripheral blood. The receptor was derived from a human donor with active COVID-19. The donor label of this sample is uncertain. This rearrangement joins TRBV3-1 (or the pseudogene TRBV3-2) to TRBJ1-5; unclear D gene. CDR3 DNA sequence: TGTGCCAGCAGCCCTGGATCGGGGCCCCAGCATTTT. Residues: CASSPGSGPQHF.